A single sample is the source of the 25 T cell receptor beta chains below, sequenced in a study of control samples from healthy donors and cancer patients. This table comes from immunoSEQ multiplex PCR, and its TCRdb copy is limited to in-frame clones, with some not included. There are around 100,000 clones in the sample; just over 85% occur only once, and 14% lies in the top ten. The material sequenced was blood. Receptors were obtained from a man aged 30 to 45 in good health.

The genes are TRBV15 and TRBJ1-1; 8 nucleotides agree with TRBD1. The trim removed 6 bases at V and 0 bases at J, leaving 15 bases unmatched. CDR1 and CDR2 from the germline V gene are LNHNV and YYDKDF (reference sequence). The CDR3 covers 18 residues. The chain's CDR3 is CATRSWIGTGTMNTEAFF. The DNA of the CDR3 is TGTGCCACCAGGAGCTGGATTGGGACAGGCACCATGAACACTGAAGCTTTCTTT.

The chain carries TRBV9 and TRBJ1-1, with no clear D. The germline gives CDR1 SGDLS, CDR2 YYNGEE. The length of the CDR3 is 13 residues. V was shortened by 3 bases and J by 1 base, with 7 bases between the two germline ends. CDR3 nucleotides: TGTGCCAGCAGCGGACTAGAGAACACTGAAGCTTTCTTT. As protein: CASSGLENTEAFF.

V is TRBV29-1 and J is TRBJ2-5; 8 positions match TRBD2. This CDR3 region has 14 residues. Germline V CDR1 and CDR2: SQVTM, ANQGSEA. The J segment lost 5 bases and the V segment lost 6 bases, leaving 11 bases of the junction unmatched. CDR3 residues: CSVQPGLGSETQYF. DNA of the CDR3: TGCAGCGTCCAACCGGGACTAGGGTCTGAGACCCAGTACTTC.

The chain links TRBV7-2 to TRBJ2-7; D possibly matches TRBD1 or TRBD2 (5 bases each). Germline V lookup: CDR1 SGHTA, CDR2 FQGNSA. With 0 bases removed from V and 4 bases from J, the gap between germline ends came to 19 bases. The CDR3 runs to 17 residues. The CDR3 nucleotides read TGTGCCAGCAGCTTAGCCGATAGCTTCGGGACGGATTACGAGCAGTACTTC. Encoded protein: CASSLADSFGTDYEQYF.

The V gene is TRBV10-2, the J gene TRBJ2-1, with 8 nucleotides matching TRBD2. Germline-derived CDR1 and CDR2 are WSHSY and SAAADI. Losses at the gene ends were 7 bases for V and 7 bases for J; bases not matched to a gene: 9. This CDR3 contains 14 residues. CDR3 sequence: CASTNGLAGNEQFF. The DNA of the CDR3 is TGCGCCAGCACCAACGGGCTAGCGGGTAATGAGCAGTTCTTC.

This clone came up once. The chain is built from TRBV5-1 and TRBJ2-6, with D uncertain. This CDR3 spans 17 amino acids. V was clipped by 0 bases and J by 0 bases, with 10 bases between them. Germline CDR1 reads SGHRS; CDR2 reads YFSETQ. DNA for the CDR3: TGCGCCAGCAGCTTGGTCGGCGGTGGCTCTGGGGCCAACGTCCTGACTTTC. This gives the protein CASSLVGGGSGANVLTF.

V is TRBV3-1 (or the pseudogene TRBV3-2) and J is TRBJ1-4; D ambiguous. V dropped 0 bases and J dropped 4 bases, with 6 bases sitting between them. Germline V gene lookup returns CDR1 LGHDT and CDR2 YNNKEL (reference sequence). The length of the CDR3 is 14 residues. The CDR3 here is CASSQEGVNEKLFF. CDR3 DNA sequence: TGTGCCAGCAGCCAAGAAGGCGTTAATGAAAAACTGTTTTTT.

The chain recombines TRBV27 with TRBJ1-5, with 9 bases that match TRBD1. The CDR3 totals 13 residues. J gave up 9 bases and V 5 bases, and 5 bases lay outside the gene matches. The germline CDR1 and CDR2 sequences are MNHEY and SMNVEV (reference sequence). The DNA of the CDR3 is TGTGCCAGCAGTACCAGGACAGGGGTGCCCCAGCATTTT. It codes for CASSTRTGVPQHF.

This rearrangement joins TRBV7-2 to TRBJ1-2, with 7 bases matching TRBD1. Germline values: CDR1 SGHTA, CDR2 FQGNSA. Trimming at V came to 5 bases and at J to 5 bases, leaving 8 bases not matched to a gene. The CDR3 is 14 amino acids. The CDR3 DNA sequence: TGTGCCAGCAGCACCGGGGACAGAATATATGGCTACACCTTC. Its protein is CASSTGDRIYGYTF.

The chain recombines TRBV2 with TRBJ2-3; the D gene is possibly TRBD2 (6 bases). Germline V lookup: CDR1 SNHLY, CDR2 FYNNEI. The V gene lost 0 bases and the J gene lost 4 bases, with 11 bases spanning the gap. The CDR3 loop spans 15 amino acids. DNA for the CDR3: TGTGCCAGCAGTGAAGCGGGAGGAGGGGCAGATACGCAGTATTTT. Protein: CASSEAGGGADTQYF. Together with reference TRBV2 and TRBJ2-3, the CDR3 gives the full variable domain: EPEVTQTPSHQVTQMGQEVILRCVPISNHLYFYWYRQILGQKVEFLVSFYNNEISEKSEIFDDQFSVERPDGSNFTLKIRSTKLEDSAMYFCASSEAGGGADTQYFGPGTRLTVL.

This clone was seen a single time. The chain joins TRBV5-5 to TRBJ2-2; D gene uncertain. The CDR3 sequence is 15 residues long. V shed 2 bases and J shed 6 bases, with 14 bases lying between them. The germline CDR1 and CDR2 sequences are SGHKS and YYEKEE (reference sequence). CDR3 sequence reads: CASSFVDGGAGELFF. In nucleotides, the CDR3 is TGTGCCAGCAGCTTCGTCGACGGCGGCGCCGGGGAGCTGTTTTTT.

The DNA for the CDR3 is TGTGCCAGCAGTTATTCCGCAGGGAGGGACTATGGCTACACCTTC. It specifies CASSYSAGRDYGYTF. The chain is built from TRBV6-6 and TRBJ1-2; D may be TRBD1 (5 bases). Between the trimmed V and J ends, which lost 3 bases and 3 bases, there was a span of 14 bases. The CDR3 has 15 residues. The germline V gene encodes CDR1 MNHNY and CDR2 SVGAGI (reference sequence).

DNA for the CDR3: TGTGCCAGAGCGGGTTCTAGCACAGATACGCAGTATTTT. Translating gives CARAGSSTDTQYF. The V and J genes are TRBV7-8 and TRBJ2-3; D possibly corresponds to TRBD2 (6 bases). CDR1 is SGHVS, CDR2 FQNEAQ, per germline. V shed 9 bases and J shed 0 bases, with 10 bases lying between them. The CDR3 has 13 amino acids.

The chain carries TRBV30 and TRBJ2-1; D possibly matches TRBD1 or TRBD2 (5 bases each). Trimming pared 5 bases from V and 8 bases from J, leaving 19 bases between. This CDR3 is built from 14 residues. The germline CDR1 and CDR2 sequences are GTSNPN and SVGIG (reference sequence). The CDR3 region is CAWGARGVVDEQFF. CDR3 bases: TGTGCCTGGGGAGCGAGGGGCGTTGTCGATGAGCAGTTCTTC.

The CDR3 is CASSFIHSNQPQHF. The CDR3 DNA reads as TGTGCCAGCAGCTTTATACACAGCAATCAGCCCCAGCATTTT. This chain links TRBV7-2 with TRBJ1-5; D call uncertain. Trimming shortened V by 3 bases and J by 1 base, and 7 bases separated the two germline ends. Germline V gene lookup returns CDR1 SGHTA and CDR2 FQGNSA. This CDR3 spans 14 amino acids. Full variable domain (outside the CDR3, taken from reference TRBV7-2 and TRBJ1-5): GAGVSQSPSNKVTEKGKDVELRCDPISGHTALYWYRQSLGQGLEFLIYFQGNSAPDKSGLPSDRFSAERTGGSVSTLTIQRTQQEDSAVYLCASSFIHSNQPQHFGDGTRLSIL.

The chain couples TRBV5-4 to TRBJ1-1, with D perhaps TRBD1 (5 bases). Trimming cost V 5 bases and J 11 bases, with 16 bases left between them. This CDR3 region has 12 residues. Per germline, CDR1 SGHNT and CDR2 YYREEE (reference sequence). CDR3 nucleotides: TGTGCCAGCAGTCAGGTGGGGCAGGGTGCTTTCTTT. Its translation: CASSQVGQGAFF. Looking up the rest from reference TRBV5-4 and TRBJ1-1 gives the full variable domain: ETGVTQSPTHLIKTRGQQVTLRCSSQSGHNTVSWYQQALGQGPQFIFQYYREEENGRGNFPPRFSGLQFPNYSSELNVNALELDDSALYLCASSQVGQGAFFGQGTRLTVV.

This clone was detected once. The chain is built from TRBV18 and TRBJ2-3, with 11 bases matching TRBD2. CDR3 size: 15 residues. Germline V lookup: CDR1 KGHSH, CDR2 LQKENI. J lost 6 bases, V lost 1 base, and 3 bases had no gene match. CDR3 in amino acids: CASSPQASGRDTQYF. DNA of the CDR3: TGTGCCAGCTCACCACAAGCTAGCGGGAGGGATACGCAGTATTTT.

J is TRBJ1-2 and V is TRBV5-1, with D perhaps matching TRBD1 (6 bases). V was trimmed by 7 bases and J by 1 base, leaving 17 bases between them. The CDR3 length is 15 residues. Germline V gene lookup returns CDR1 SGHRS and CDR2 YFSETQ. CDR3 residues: CASYPRTAVNYGYTF. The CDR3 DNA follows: TGCGCCAGCTATCCGAGGACAGCTGTTAACTATGGCTACACCTTC. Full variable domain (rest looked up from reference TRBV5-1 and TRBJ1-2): KAGVTQTPRYLIKTRGQQVTLSCSPISGHRSVSWYQQTPGQGLQFLFEYFSETQRNKGNFPGRFSGRQFSNSRSEMNVSTLELGDSALYLCASYPRTAVNYGYTFGSGTRLTVV.

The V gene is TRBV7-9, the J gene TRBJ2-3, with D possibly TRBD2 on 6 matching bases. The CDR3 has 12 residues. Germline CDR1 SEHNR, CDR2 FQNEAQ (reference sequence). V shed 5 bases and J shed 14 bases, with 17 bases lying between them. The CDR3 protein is CASSDSGDVLYF. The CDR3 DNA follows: TGTGCCAGCAGCGATAGCGGAGACGTCCTGTATTTT.

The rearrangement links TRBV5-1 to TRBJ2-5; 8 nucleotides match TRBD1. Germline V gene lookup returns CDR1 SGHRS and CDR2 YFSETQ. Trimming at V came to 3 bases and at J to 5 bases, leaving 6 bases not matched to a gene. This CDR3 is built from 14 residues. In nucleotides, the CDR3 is TGCGCCAGCAGCTCGACAGGGGTCCACGAGACCCAGTACTTC. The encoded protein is CASSSTGVHETQYF.

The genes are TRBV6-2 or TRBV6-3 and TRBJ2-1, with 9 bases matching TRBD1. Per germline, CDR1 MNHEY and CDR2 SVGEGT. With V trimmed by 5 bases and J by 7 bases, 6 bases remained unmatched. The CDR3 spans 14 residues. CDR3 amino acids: CASSRTGVMNEQFF. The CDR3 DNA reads TGTGCCAGCAGTCGGACAGGGGTAATGAATGAGCAGTTCTTC.

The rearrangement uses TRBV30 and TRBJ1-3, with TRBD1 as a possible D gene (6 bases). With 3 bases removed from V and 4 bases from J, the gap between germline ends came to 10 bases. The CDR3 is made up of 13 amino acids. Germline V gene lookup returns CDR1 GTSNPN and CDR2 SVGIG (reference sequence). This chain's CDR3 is CAWSRGAGNTIYF. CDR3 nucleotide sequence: TGTGCCTGGAGCCGGGGGGCGGGAAACACCATATATTTT.

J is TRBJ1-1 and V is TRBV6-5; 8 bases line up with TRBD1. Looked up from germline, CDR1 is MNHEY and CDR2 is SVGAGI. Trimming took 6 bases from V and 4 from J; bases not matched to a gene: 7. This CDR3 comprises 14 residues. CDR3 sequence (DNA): TGTGCCAGCAGGGACAGGGTATCTGGCACTGAAGCTTTCTTT. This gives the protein CASRDRVSGTEAFF.

The CDR3 coding sequence is TGTGCCAGCAGCCAGGACAGTGTCTATGGCTACACCTTC. Translating it yields CASSQDSVYGYTF. The V gene is TRBV7-9, the J gene TRBJ1-2; a possible D gene is TRBD1 (6 bases). There are 13 residues in the CDR3. Germline CDR1 is SEHNR and CDR2 is FQNEAQ (reference sequence). V was cut by 5 bases and J by 4 bases, with 11 bases left in between. Full variable domain (outside the CDR3, taken from reference TRBV7-9 and TRBJ1-2): DTGVSQNPRHKITKRGQNVTFRCDPISEHNRLYWYRQTLGQGPEFLTYFQNEAQLEKSRLLSDRFSAERPKGSFSTLEIQRTEQGDSAMYLCASSQDSVYGYTFGSGTRLTVV.

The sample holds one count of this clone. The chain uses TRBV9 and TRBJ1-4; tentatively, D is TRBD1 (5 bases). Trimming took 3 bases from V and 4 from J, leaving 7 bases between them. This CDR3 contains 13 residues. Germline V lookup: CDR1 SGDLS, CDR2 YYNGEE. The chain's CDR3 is CASSEGINEKLFF. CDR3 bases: TGTGCCAGCAGCGAGGGGATTAATGAAAAACTGTTTTTT.